Given below is one T cell receptor (beta chain) in context. No antigen is known for it. These data come from a study of CD8+CD57+ T cells in acquired aplastic anemia. Across the whole study: DNA from sorted CD4+ and CD8+ cells averaged roughly 3.2 ug. Overall study findings and caveats: Shared by patients and controls, fewer than 30 CD8+ CDR3s were abundant in patients. Levels of CD8+ Simpson's diversity were not significantly distinct in patients versus controls.

CD8+CD57+ cell expansion had been shown by flow cytometry in patients chosen for sequencing. In all patients, the disease was severe acquired aplastic anemia. V gave up 1 base and J gave up 3 bases; unmatched junction bases: 8. CDR1 is SGHAT and CDR2 is FQNNGV in the germline V gene. CDR3 length equals 17 residues. Genomic DNA constituted the template upon which TCR beta VDJ and CDR3 profiling was performed. TCRdb reprocessed the reads with MiXCR, giving one entry per CDR3 protein. The sample includes approximately 80,000 distinct CDR3 sequences, roughly three quarters seen only once; the top ten take 80% to 90%.

The clonotype was recovered from a human donor with aplastic anemia. This sequence joins TRBV11-2 and TRBJ2-5, with 10 bases aligning to TRBD2. Sample: sorted CD4+, CD8+, or CD8+CD57+ T cells (not recorded which) from PBMCs. The CDR3 DNA reads as TGTGCCAGCAGCTTAGGCCCTAGCGGGAGAGGGGAAGAGACCCAGTACTTC. Translated: CASSLGPSGRGEETQYF.